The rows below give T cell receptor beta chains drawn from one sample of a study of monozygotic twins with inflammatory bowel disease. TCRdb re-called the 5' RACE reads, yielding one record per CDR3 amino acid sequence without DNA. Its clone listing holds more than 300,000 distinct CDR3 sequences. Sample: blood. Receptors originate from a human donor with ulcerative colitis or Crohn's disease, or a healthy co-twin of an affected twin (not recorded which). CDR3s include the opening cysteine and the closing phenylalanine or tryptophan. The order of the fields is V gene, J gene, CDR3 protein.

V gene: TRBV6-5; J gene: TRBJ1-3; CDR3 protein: CASSYSSNSGNTIYF
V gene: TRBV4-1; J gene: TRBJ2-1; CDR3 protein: CASSQDQESSSYNEQFF
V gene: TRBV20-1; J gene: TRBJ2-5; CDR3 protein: CSAPSGGYQETQYF
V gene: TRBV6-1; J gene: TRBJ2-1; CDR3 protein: CASRTPPKNEQFF
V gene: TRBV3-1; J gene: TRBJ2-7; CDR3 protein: CASSQGERGLYEQYF
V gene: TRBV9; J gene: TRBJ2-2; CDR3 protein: CASSAPTGTGLTGELFF
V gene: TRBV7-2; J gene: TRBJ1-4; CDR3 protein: CASGPGQVPMLLFF
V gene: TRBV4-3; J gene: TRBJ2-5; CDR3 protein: CASSQTRGRGTQYF
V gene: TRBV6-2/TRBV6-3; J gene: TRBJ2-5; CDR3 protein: CASRLDGGLETQYF
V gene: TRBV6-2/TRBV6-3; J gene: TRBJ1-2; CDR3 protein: CASSYPAKGGRGFGYGYTF
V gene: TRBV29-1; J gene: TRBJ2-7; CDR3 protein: CSVGKPGRPSYEQYF
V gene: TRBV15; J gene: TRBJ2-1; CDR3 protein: CATRVAGGPGNEQFF
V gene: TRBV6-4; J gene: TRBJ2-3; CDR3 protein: CASSDRLADTQYF
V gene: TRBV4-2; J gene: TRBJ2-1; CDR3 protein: CASSQEAPGTEIYNEQFF
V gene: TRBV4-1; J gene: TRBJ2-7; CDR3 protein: CASSQVPGGAGREQYF
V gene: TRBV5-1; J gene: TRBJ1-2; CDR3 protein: CASSLGDRDIVGYGYTF
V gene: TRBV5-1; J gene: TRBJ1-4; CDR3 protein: CASSLLGANEKLFF
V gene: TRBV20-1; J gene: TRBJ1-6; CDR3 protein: CSASQGLSYNSPLHF
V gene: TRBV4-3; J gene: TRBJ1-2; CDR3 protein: CASSHGDSNYGYTF
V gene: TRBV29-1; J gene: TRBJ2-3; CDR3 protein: CSVELGGRNTQYF
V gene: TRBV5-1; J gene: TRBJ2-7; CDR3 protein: CASSLEGQNNFYEQYF
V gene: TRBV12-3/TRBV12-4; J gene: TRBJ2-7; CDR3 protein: CASSIRTGIYEQYF
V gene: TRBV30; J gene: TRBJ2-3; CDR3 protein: CAWSEQGYAQYF
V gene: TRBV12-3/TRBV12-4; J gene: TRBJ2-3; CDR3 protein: CASGGPGDTQYF
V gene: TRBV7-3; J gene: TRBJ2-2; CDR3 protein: CASSLGRGAGELFF
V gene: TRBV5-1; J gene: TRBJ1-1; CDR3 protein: CASSLTMSMNTEAFF
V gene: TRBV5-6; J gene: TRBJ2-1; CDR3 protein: CASSQGLQTGYVSYNEQFF
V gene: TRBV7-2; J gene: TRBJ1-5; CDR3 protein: CASSRAGNQPQHF
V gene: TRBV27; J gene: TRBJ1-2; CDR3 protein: CASSLGGGADNGYTF
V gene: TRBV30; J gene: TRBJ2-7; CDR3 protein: CAWTDRVSYEQYF
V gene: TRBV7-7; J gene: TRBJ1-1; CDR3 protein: CASSDPRSRTGSNTEAFF
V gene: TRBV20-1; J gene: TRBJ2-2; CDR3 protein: CSARDLAGELFF
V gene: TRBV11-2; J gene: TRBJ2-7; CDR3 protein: CASRMTGSFYEQYF
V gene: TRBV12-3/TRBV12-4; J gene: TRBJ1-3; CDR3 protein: CASTMVTGENTIYF
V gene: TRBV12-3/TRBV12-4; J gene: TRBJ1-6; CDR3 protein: CASSSGQGGSPLHF
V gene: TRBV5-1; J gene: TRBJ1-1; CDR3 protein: CASRPRQGASTEAFF
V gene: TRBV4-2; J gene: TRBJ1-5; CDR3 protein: CASAGGTGRGDNQPQHF
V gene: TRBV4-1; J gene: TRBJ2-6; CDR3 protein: CASSQNPGQSFSGANVLTF
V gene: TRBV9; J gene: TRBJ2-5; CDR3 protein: CASIVGRQETQYF
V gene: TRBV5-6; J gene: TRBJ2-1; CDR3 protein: CASSLPRKRVPYNEQFF
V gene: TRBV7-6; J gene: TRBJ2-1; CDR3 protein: CASSRDLYNEQFF
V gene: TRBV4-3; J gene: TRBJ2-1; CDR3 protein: CASSQVEGGSSSYNEQFF
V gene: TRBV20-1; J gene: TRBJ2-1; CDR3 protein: CSASQGEAFDNEQFF
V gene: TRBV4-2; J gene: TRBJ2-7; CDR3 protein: CASSQERTGQGEQYF
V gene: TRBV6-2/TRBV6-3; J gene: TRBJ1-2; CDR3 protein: CASSKQGIYGYTF
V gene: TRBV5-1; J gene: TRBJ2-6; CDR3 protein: CASSLVYSGANVLTF